This T cell receptor beta chain came from a study of cytomegalovirus exposure and HLA in healthy donors (TCRdb year 2017). Describing the broader study: An earlier analysis of 587 of the donors reported 250 to 300 Gb of sequence data and more than 90 million unique TCR beta sequences from around 200 million T cells. An early release covering around 630 HLA-typed donors comprised roughly 300 gigabases of sequencing data and 65 million to 100 million unique TCR sequences. The genetic ancestry cluster associated with self-reported Caucasian donors included 65% to 90% of the 398 genotyped donors. The aim of the study was to test whether cataloging public T cell receptors could identify signatures of past pathogen exposure. The T cell repertoires of around 730 subjects were profiled by immunosequencing and related to cytomegalovirus serostatus. A separate validation cohort of approximately 130 different subjects was used in addition to the approximately 640-subject first cohort. To predict cytomegalovirus infection status, the study brought together high-throughput TCR immunosequencing, statistical association of individual TCRs with disease status, and machine learning. To study patterns of TCR occurrence, a later analysis re-analyzed previously published TCR beta repertoires from 500 to 850 donors and added high-resolution HLA genotyping. Rather than using new phenotypic data, the later analysis identified candidate immune exposures from TCR beta sequences and from how often those sequences occurred across donors. An earlier analysis of some 600 of the donors applied high-throughput TCR beta sequencing to assess whether each TCR beta V gene segment acted as functional or pseudogenic. Alongside the repertoire data, information on donor age, sex, ethnicity and CMV serostatus was compiled. A later genetic analysis took genome-wide SNP genotypes for about three fifths of the roughly 700 donors and used that subset as a discovery cohort. All discovery cohort repertoires had been generated on a single sequencing platform. HLA typing covered class I and class II loci at four-digit resolution. Typing coverage varied by locus: roughly 620-640 donors for A, B, C, DRB1 and DQB1; more than 500 for DQA1; approximately 610 for DPA1; 450 to 480 for DPB1. Four or five DR-DQ haplotypes were handled as single units for association and clustering, since linkage in the cohort was strong. Among around 400 genotyped donors of the cohort, an average of around 250,000 unique TCR beta nucleotide sequences was sequenced per donor, of which 15% to 20% were non-productive. General findings and caveats noted by the study authors: In a later genetic analysis, fewer N-insertions in productive TCRs were reported among donors in an Asian-associated ancestry cluster than the 666-donor mean. Cytomegalovirus status was reported to be diagnosed by the classifier with high specificity and sensitivity in both the original and validation cohorts. Immune exposure information for the cohort was limited to CMV serostatus. An earlier analysis of roughly 570 of the donors showed that most TCR beta V segments appeared in productive rearrangements either about 90% or about 30% of the time, which broadly matched IMGT annotations. In this cohort, only TCR beta chains were sequenced, and detectable features were limited by the absence of alpha or paired-chain data. The authors suggested that the approach could potentially be extended to other disease states and immunological phenotypes. The 87-base-pair reads could not distinguish some IMGT-functional V segments, including TRBV6-2 and TRBV6-3, so those segments were excluded. Linkage disequilibrium might explain the correlated functional status among segregating V segments, but an unknown experimental factor could not be excluded. The study listed 150 to 200 TCR beta chains as associated with cytomegalovirus. A later analysis found that HLA-associated TCR beta chains were more clonally expanded and had lower generation probabilities than equally common non-associated chains. Strong co-occurrence of HLA alleles, especially DR and DQ, made assigning TCR associations to individual alleles difficult. At a false discovery rate of 0.05, a later analysis linked under 20,000 TCR beta sequences to specific HLA alleles. Several of the top co-occurrence clusters appeared to be linked to parvovirus B19, influenza, CMV and Epstein-Barr virus, according to a later analysis. The sequencing pipeline was judged likely to have produced a cluster of highly shared sequence variants as a technical artifact. According to a later analysis, TCR association rates differed among HLA loci, with DRB1 alleles showing the most associated TCRs and HLA-C alleles showing the fewest. Because counts were too low, seventeen rarely observed V segments, including chromosome 9 orphons, were left out of the earlier analysis of 587 of the donors. While some public TCRs were present in many individuals, most TCR sequences turned up only very rarely across donors. Because HLA typing was missing for some donors at each locus, association tests included only the typed subset. According to a later analysis, most CMV-associated TCR beta chains appeared to be HLA-restricted, and the HLA associations seemed to be driven largely by CMV exposure. In vitro tests confirmed that a few of the cytomegalovirus-associated TCR beta chains recognize cytomegalovirus antigens. A further reported finding was that TCR beta sequences accurately predicted the HLA-A and HLA-B alleles for most subjects in the first cohort. Presence/absence analyses assumed roughly uniform sequencing depth across donors, an assumption that may not hold. A later genetic analysis associated a missense DCLRE1C variant with V-gene and J-gene trimming of TCR beta chains, and an independent cohort replicated the association.

The cohort was made up of under 800 healthy bone marrow donors. At the time of sampling, all cohort members were nominally healthy, though unrecorded immune exposures were likely present. The donor was CMV seropositive and belonged to the group of 250 to 300 seropositive cohort members. A peripheral blood sample was provided by each donor, and peripheral blood mononuclear cells were used for TCR beta sequencing. Genomic DNA was extracted from the blood cell samples with the Qiagen DNeasy Blood Extraction Kit. Details on this clone: What this receptor recognizes is not known. Base qualities are not recorded, but no much larger clone differs from it by a single base.

Receptor amplification or capture employed the immunoSEQ multiplex PCR assay. For the multiplex PCR, a mixture combining 60 forward primers for TCR Vbeta segments and 13 reverse primers for TCR Jbeta segments was used. A multiplex PCR assay on genomic DNA amplified the CDR3 region of rearranged TCR beta genes. On the Illumina HiSeq System, the amplified TCR beta libraries were sequenced as 87-base-pair reads. The authors processed their data as follows. A later analysis counted about 80 million unique TCR beta chains across the 640 or so repertoires, and 9 million to 14 million of these chains were shared by at least two donors. To remove PCR and sequencing errors, raw reads were error-corrected and collapsed into unique sequences using a nearest-neighbor algorithm that merged closely related sequences. Alignment of CDR3 sequences to IMGT reference sequences was used to assign V, D and J gene segments. For a sequence to be retained, at least a six-nucleotide match to both a V gene segment and a J gene segment was required. Rearrangements were classified as productive when the CDR3 lacked stop codons and remained in frame with V and J, and all other rearrangements were classified as non-productive. CDR3 was defined by IMGT convention, running from the second conserved V-encoded cysteine to the conserved J-encoded phenylalanine. In an earlier analysis of roughly 580 of the donors, sequences lacking an unambiguous match to a single V gene segment were excluded. An earlier analysis of 587 of the donors called V segments functional above 56.7% productive rearrangements and segregating when the between-donor standard deviation exceeded 5%. A statistical classification framework was developed to diagnose cytomegalovirus status using the catalog of TCR beta chain sequences. A later analysis assigned V and J genes by comparing TCR nucleotide sequences with IMGT/GENE-DB human TR gene sequences. A later analysis assigned CDR3 sequences and most-parsimonious VDJ recombination scenarios with the TCRdist pipeline. In a later analysis, each TCR beta chain was defined by its CDR3 amino acid sequence together with its V-gene family, and reads lacking a unique V-gene family were excluded. As a way to deal with suspected cross-contamination and a sequencing artifact, a later analysis dropped 592 nucleotide sequences that were highly shared and had low generation probability. A later analysis calculated a clonal expansion index for each public chain from normalized within-repertoire ranks of inferred template counts. Generation probabilities in a later analysis came from a VDJ recombination model fitted to out-of-frame rearrangements, and those results were checked against IGoR. In a later analysis, TCR-TCR, TCR-HLA and TCR-CMV co-occurrence was scored with hypergeometric tests, and a repertoire-size bias correction was applied to TCR pairs. To estimate false discovery rates, a later analysis permuted the HLA or CMV assignments 20 times. In a later analysis, co-occurring TCRs were grouped using DBSCAN, and TCRdist sequence similarity was added for clustering within HLA-allele-positive subsets. For co-occurrence clustering, repertoires with fewer than 30,000 or more than 120,000 public chains were excluded, along with four to six repertoires with anomalous nucleotide sharing. TCRdb took over this immuneACCESS table, retaining in-frame rearrangements with V and J assigned. Such tables are incomplete; in checked studies, under half of the missing clones stem from an unresolved V gene, and the remainder is unexplained. V and J calls and clone size follow that table, whereas D and trimming were derived from the DNA. The sample yields 150,000 to 200,000 clones; around 74% were counted once. Less than 2% of the sample belongs to the ten largest clones.

Trimming at the junction amounts to 5 bases on V and 3 bases on J, and the germline ends lie 17 bases apart. CDR1 is given as SGHVS and CDR2 as FQNEAQ, both from the germline V gene. Including cysteine and phenylalanine, the CDR3 has 16 amino acids. Only CDR3 DNA remains: 48 bases, in frame from the first base. The sequenced material came from PBMCs. The chain joins TRBV7-8 to TRBJ1-5; a tentative D call is TRBD1 (5 bases match). The sequence was collected from a girl between 10 and 17 years old in good health and CMV-seropositive. The CDR3 here reads CASSPRYRQNNQPQHF. The base sequence is TGTGCCAGCAGCCCCCGATACCGACAGAACAATCAGCCCCAGCATTTT.